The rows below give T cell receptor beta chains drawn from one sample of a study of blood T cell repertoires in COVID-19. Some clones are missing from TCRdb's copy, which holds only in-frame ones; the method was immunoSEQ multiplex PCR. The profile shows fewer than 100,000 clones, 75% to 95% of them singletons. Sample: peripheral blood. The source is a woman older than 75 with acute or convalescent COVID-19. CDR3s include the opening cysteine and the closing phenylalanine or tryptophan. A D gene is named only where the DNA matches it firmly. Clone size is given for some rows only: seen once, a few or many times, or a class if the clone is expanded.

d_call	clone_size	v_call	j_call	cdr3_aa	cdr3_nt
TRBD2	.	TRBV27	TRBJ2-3	CASNSRLAGNTDTQYF	TGTGCCAGCAATAGTAGGCTAGCGGGAAACACAGATACGCAGTATTTT
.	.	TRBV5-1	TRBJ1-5	CASSLEGAQPQHF	TGCGCCAGCAGCTTGGAAGGGGCTCAGCCCCAGCATTTT
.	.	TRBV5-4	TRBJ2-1	CASSLGWNEQFF	TGTGCCAGCAGCCTCGGTTGGAATGAGCAGTTCTTC
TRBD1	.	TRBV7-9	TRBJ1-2	CASSRLGPDRGGYGYTF	TGTGCCAGCAGCCGACTTGGACCTGACAGGGGTGGCTATGGCTACACCTTC
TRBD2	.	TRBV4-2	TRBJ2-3	CASSQDRAGGGGTQYF	TGTGCCAGCAGCCAAGATAGAGCGGGAGGAGGGGGTACGCAGTATTTT
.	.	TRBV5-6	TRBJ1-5	CASSLGAGALQPQHF	TGTGCCAGCAGCTTGGGTGCAGGCGCACTGCAGCCCCAGCATTTT
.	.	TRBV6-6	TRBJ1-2	CASSYFGEDGYTF	TGTGCCAGCAGTTACTTCGGGGAGGATGGCTACACCTTC
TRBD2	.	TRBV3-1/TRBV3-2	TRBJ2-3	CASSQVRGSGGTDTQYF	TGTGCCAGCAGCCAAGTAAGGGGAAGCGGGGGCACAGATACGCAGTATTTT
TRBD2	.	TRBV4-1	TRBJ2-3	CASSQVSLASTDTQYF	TGCGCCAGCAGCCAAGTATCACTAGCGAGCACAGATACGCAGTATTTT
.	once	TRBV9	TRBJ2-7	CASSASYEQYF	TGTGCCAGCAGCGCGTCCTACGAGCAGTACTTC
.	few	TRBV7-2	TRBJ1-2	CASSFGQGHGYTF	TGTGCCAGCAGCTTCGGGCAGGGCCACGGCTACACCTTC
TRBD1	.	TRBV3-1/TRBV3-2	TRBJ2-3	CASSQGPGQGTDTQYF	TGTGCCAGCAGCCAAGGACCGGGACAGGGCACAGATACGCAGTATTTT
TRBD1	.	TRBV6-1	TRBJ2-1	CASSERPTGTYNEQFF	TGTGCCAGCAGTGAACGGCCGACAGGGACCTACAATGAGCAGTTCTTC
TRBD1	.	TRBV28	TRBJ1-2	CASSLPSGQGGDRYGYTF	TGTGCCAGCAGTCTACCGTCTGGACAGGGGGGCGACCGCTATGGCTACACCTTC
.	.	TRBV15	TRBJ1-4	CATRKGVPEKLFF	TGTGCCACCAGAAAGGGGGTTCCTGAAAAACTGTTTTTT
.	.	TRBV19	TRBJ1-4	CASSPIRQATNEKLFF	TGTGCCAGTAGTCCTATCAGGCAGGCAACTAATGAAAAACTGTTTTTT
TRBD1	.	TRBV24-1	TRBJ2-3	CATSQTTGGGTDTQYF	TGTGCCACCAGTCAAACGACAGGGGGAGGCACAGATACGCAGTATTTT
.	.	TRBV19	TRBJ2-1	CASTSQGYNEQFF	TGTGCCAGTACGTCTCAGGGTTACAATGAGCAGTTCTTC
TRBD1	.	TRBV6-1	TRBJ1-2	CASREDRGPYGYTF	TGTGCCAGCAGAGAAGACAGGGGGCCCTATGGCTACACCTTC
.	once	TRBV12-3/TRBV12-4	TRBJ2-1	CASARPDRNEQFF	TGTGCCAGCGCTCGGCCCGACAGGAATGAGCAGTTCTTC
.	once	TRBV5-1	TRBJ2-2	CASSLTGTNTGELFF	TGCGCCAGCAGCTTAACCGGGACAAACACCGGGGAGCTGTTTTTT
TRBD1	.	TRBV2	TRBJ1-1	CASSEEGDSMNTEAFF	TGTGCCAGCAGTGAAGAGGGGGACAGTATGAACACTGAAGCTTTCTTT
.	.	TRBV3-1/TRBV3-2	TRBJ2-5	CASSPSSDPYMGETQYF	TGTGCCAGCAGCCCGAGTAGTGATCCATATATGGGCGAGACCCAGTACTTC
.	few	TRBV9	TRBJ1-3	CASSAATGTNTIYF	TGTGCCAGCAGCGCTGCGACAGGAACAAACACCATATATTTT
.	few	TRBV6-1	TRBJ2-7	CASSEIGLASYEQYF	TGTGCCAGCAGTGAAATTGGCCTAGCGTCCTACGAGCAGTACTTC
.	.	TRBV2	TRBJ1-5	CASSPTQGGDQPQHF	TGTGCCAGCAGCCCAACCCAGGGAGGGGATCAGCCCCAGCATTTT
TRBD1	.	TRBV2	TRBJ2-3	CASSRGPPDTQYF	TGTGCCAGCAGCAGGGGGCCCCCAGATACGCAGTATTTT
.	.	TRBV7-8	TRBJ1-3	CASSPGFEGNTIYF	TGTGCCAGCAGCCCAGGGTTCGAAGGAAACACCATATATTTT
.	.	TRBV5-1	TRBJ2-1	CASKEGGSLNEQFF	TGCGCCAGCAAGGAGGGAGGTAGCCTCAATGAGCAGTTCTTC
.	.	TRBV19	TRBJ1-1	CASLPRRGRNTEAFF	TGTGCCAGTCTACCTAGGCGGGGGAGGAACACTGAAGCTTTCTTT
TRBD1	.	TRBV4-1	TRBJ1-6	CASSQGDRGIGNSPLHF	TGCGCCAGCAGCCAGGGGGACAGGGGAATCGGTAATTCACCCCTCCACTTT
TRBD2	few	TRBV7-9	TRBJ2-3	CASSLAGGVDTQYF	TGTGCCAGCAGCCTAGCGGGAGGGGTAGATACGCAGTATTTT
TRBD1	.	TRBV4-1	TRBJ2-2	CASSQEGDRGLAGELFF	TGCGCCAGCAGCCAAGAAGGGGACAGGGGTTTGGCCGGGGAGCTGTTTTTT
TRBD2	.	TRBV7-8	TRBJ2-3	CASSLPGGESDTQYF	TGTGCCAGCAGCTTACCGGGAGGAGAATCAGATACGCAGTATTTT
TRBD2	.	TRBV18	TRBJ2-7	CASSPRRLAGAPTYEQYF	TGTGCCAGCTCACCACGGCGACTAGCGGGAGCGCCAACGTACGAGCAGTACTTC
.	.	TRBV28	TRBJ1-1	CASSPGGGAFF	TGTGCCAGCAGTCCCGGGGGGGGAGCTTTCTTT
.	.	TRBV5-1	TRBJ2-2	CASTPSGIGELFF	TGCGCCAGCACCCCGTCGGGGATCGGGGAGCTGTTTTTT
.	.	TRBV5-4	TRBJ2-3	CASSTPLRGSRVDTQYF	TGTGCCAGCAGCACCCCCCTGCGCGGGTCTAGGGTAGATACGCAGTATTTT
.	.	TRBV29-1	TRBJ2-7	CSVSGAYEQYF	TGCAGCGTTTCAGGGGCCTACGAGCAGTACTTC
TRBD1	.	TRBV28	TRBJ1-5	CASSRQGLVQPQHF	TGTGCCAGCAGTCGACAGGGGTTAGTTCAGCCCCAGCATTTT
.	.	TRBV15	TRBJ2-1	CATSSGGTAYNEQFF	TGTGCCACCAGCTCAGGGGGGACAGCTTACAATGAGCAGTTCTTC
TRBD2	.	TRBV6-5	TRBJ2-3	CASRSGGITDTQYF	TGTGCCAGCAGAAGCGGGGGGATAACAGATACGCAGTATTTT
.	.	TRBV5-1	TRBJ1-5	CASSWGGAQGIQPQHF	TGCGCCAGCAGCTGGGGAGGGGCACAGGGTATACAGCCCCAGCATTTT
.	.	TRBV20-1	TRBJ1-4	CSASKQGSLGKLFF	TGCAGTGCTAGTAAACAGGGATCCCTAGGAAAACTGTTTTTT
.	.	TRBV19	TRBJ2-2	CATAGGFNTGELFF	TGTGCCACAGCTGGCGGATTTAACACCGGGGAGCTGTTTTTT
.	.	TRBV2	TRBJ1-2	CASSDARAGSSYGYTF	TGTGCCAGCAGTGACGCTCGGGCAGGGTCATCGTATGGCTACACCTTC
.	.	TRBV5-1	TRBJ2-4	CASSLDQGHIQYF	TGCGCCAGCAGCTTGGATCAGGGTCACATTCAGTACTTC
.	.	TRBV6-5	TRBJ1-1	CASRSAQNTEAFF	TGTGCCAGCAGGAGTGCCCAAAACACTGAAGCTTTCTTT
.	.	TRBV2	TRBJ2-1	CASSEPGEQFF	TGTGCCAGCAGTGAACCGGGTGAGCAGTTCTTC
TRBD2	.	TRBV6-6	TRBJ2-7	CASRTGDSGVF	TGTGCCAGCAGAACCGGGGATAGCGGGGTTTTC
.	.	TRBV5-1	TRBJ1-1	CASSFQGSSTEAFF	TGCGCCAGCAGCTTTCAGGGGTCTAGTACTGAAGCTTTCTTT
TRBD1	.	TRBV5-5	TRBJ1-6	CASSPGSGTANSPLHF	TGTGCCAGCAGCCCCGGCTCCGGGACAGCCAATTCACCCCTCCACTTT
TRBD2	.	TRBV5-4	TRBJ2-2	CASSSTSLNGELFF	TGTGCCAGCAGCTCGACTAGCCTCAACGGGGAGCTGTTTTTT
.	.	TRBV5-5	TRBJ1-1	CASSLPRPAGEAEAFF	TGTGCCAGCAGCTTGCCGAGACCCGCGGGGGAGGCTGAAGCTTTCTTT
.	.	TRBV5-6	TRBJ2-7	CASSLAVRGYEQYF	TGTGCCAGCAGCTTGGCCGTCAGGGGCTACGAGCAGTACTTC
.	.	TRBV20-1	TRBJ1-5	CSASQGNSNQPQHF	TGCAGTGCTAGTCAGGGTAATAGCAATCAGCCCCAGCATTTT